These 12 T cell receptor beta chains originate from one sample sequenced in a study of T cell responses to AZD1222 COVID-19 vaccine (dated by TCRdb to about 2021). The time point label, as the study defines it: about 28 days (+/-7) after the second vaccine dose. Library method: the immunoSEQ multiplex PCR assay. Imported from immuneACCESS, the table was reduced by TCRdb to in-frame sequences with V and J called. These copies leave out some clones; in studies compared against another copy, an unresolved V gene accounts for under half, and the cause of the remainder is not known. The sample yields around 81,000 clones; around 93% were counted once. The leading ten clones occupy around 8% of the sample. The input for sequencing was peripheral blood, taken 28 days after the second AZD1222 dose. The receptors stem from an adult who received the AZD1222 COVID-19 vaccine.

Written as DNA, the CDR3 is TGTGCCAGCAGCTTGCGGCAGGGGTTCAATCAGCCCCAGCATTTT. It encodes CASSLRQGFNQPQHF. The chain is built from TRBV5-6 and TRBJ1-5; D might be TRBD1 (6 bases). This CDR3 contains 15 residues. CDR1 is SGHDT, CDR2 YYEEEE, per germline. Trimming removed 1 base from V and 3 bases from J, with 11 bases in between. Based on the CDR3 plus reference TRBV5-6 and TRBJ1-5, the full variable domain is DAGVTQSPTHLIKTRGQQVTLRCSPKSGHDTVSWYQQALGQGPQFIFQYYEEEERQRGNFPDRFSGHQFPNYSSELNVNALLLGDSALYLCASSLRQGFNQPQHFGDGTRLSIL.

This chain uses TRBV20-1 with TRBJ1-2; unclear D gene. Trimming stripped 4 bases from V and 8 bases from J, with 8 bases between. Germline loops: CDR1 DFQATT, CDR2 SNEGSKA (reference sequence). CDR3 size: 10 residues. The CDR3 loop is CSAIDIGYTF. CDR3 in DNA: TGCAGTGCTATAGATATAGGCTACACCTTC.

The chain joins TRBV11-2 to TRBJ2-5; 11 bases are shared with TRBD2. Trimming removed 6 bases from V and 5 bases from J; junction bases left unmatched: 8. Germline loops: CDR1 SGHAT, CDR2 FQNNGV. CDR3 length: 15 amino acids. The chain's CDR3 is CASSPGLAVSETQYF. CDR3 DNA: TGTGCCAGCAGTCCGGGACTAGCGGTATCTGAGACCCAGTACTTC.

The V gene is TRBV19, the J gene TRBJ2-2; 11 bases map to TRBD2. This CDR3 spans 16 amino acids. The ends lost 4 bases at V and 5 bases at J; junction bases unmatched: 6. Germline-derived CDR1 and CDR2 are LNHDA and SQIVND (reference sequence). DNA of the CDR3: TGTGCCAGTAGTAGAACTAGCGGGAGAGTTACCGGGGAGCTGTTTTTT. Translated, it gives CASSRTSGRVTGELFF.

The chain is built from TRBV27 and TRBJ1-5; TRBD1 aligns across 7 bases. The ends lost 4 bases at V and 2 bases at J; junction bases unmatched: 8. In germline, CDR1 is MNHEY, CDR2 SMNVEV (reference sequence). This CDR3 is built from 16 residues. CDR3 protein: CASSSQGHGGNQPQHF. CDR3 nucleotides: TGTGCCAGCAGTTCACAGGGGCACGGGGGCAATCAGCCCCAGCATTTT.

This chain connects TRBV3-1 (or the pseudogene TRBV3-2) to TRBJ1-6; D may be TRBD1 (5 bases). CDR3 size: 14 residues. The germline V and J ends were trimmed by 4 bases and 6 bases, with 10 bases remaining between them. Per germline, CDR1 LGHDT and CDR2 YNNKEL (reference sequence). CDR3 in amino acids: CASSLDSTNSPLHF. The CDR3 bases are TGTGCCAGCAGCCTTGACAGTACTAATTCACCCCTCCACTTT.

The V gene is TRBV11-2, the J gene TRBJ2-7, with D possibly matching TRBD1 (5 bases). The V gene's germline CDR1 is SGHAT and CDR2 FQNNGV. The V gene lost 0 bases and the J gene lost 2 bases, with 11 bases spanning the gap. There are 15 residues in the CDR3. The CDR3: CASSLDWLDTYEQYF. The CDR3 nucleotides read TGTGCCAGCAGCTTAGATTGGTTGGACACCTACGAGCAGTACTTC.

The chain recombines TRBV3-1 (or the pseudogene TRBV3-2) with TRBJ1-2, with D hard to call. Germline CDR1 and CDR2: LGHDT and YNNKEL (reference sequence). The CDR3 runs 13 residues. The germline V and J ends were trimmed by 4 bases and 7 bases, with 13 bases remaining between them. CDR3 protein: CASSLTPLVGYTF. DNA of the CDR3: TGTGCCAGCAGCCTGACACCGCTGGTTGGCTACACCTTC.

The rearrangement uses TRBV7-9 and TRBJ2-1, with D hard to call. Per germline, CDR1 SEHNR and CDR2 FQNEAQ (reference sequence). CDR3 size: 14 residues. The ends were cut back, 9 bases at V and 0 bases at J, with 12 bases in the middle. CDR3 region: CARLWASSYNEQFF. CDR3 DNA: TGTGCCAGACTCTGGGCGAGCTCCTACAATGAGCAGTTCTTC.

CDR3 in amino acids: CASSRGTSNSYEQYF. In DNA, the CDR3 is TGTGCCAGCAGCAGGGGGACTAGTAACTCGTACGAGCAGTACTTC. V usage is TRBV5-4 and J usage is TRBJ2-7; 8 nucleotides agree with TRBD2. Losses at the gene ends were 4 bases for V and 4 bases for J; bases not matched to a gene: 10. CDR3 length equals 15 residues. Germline assignment: CDR1 SGHNT and CDR2 YYREEE (reference sequence).

The table lists this clone with a count of one. The V and J genes are TRBV11-2 and TRBJ2-1; unclear D gene. Germline CDR1 reads SGHAT; CDR2 reads FQNNGV. The ends were cut back, 0 bases at V and 7 bases at J, with 7 bases in the middle. CDR3 length equals 13 residues. The CDR3 loop reads CASSLDRANEQFF. The CDR3 DNA follows: TGTGCCAGCAGCTTAGATCGCGCTAATGAGCAGTTCTTC.

The table lists this clone with a few counts. The rearrangement joins TRBV3-1 (or the pseudogene TRBV3-2) to TRBJ1-5; no reliable D call. Germline V gene lookup returns CDR1 LGHDT and CDR2 YNNKEL (reference sequence). This CDR3 contains 14 residues. The germline V and J ends were trimmed by 0 bases and 7 bases, with 10 bases remaining between them. In DNA, the CDR3 is TGTGCCAGCAGCCAAGATAAAGGAGGACAGCCCCAGCATTTT. As protein: CASSQDKGGQPQHF.